One TCR beta chain is described in this entry. V shed 7 bases, J shed 9 bases, and the junction held 8 bases outside the gene matches. This CDR3 region has 13 residues. Germline loops: CDR1 MNHNY, CDR2 SVGAGI (reference sequence). These data belong to a study of human T cells and chemical hapten exposure. Overall study context: For the roughly 26-week duration of the study, patients were given weekly doses of diphenylcyclopropenone on the scalp.

Time point: pre-sensitization, week 0. Noted treatment: therapeutic diphenylcyclopropenone sensitization with weekly scalp DPC. TCRdb re-called the RACE reads with MiXCR, one entry per CDR3 protein. The sample consists of some 45,000 distinct CDR3 sequences, around 11% of them appearing once. This specimen was whole blood, taken in connection with sensitization to the hapten diphenylcyclopropenone (DPC). This receptor was identified in a woman aged 25 to 39 with alopecia areata. Some clones in this sample may be carry-over from other donors' samples. V gene TRBV6-6 combines with J gene TRBJ2-1, with 8 bases lining up with TRBD1. As DNA, the CDR3 is TGTGCCAGCACCCTACAGGGGGTGGTTGAGCAGTTCTTC. Protein: CASTLQGVVEQFF.